This entry concerns a single T cell receptor beta chain. This specimen belongs to a study of blood T cell repertoires in COVID-19. Study details: Samples representing acute and convalescent COVID-19 were sourced from the United States, Italy and Spain. From T cells, B-cell-depleted T cells, or PBMCs came the material, which was cDNA or gDNA.

V lost 0 bases to trimming and J lost 7 bases, with 11 bases between them. The CDR3 contains 13 residues. Germline CDR1 SGDLS, CDR2 YYNGEE. As handled by the study authors: Amplification of reference gene primers was used by the study to estimate nucleated cell counts. The assay was immunoSEQ multiplex PCR, and TCRdb's table has in-frame clones only and misses some. The V and J calls and clone size come from that table; D and trimming were worked out from the DNA. The sample carries roughly 330,000 clones, 86% recorded once. The sequenced material came from peripheral blood. The chain recombines TRBV9 with TRBJ2-7, with D hard to call. The TCR originated in a woman between 45 and 60 years old with acute or convalescent COVID-19. CDR3 DNA sequence: TGTGCCAGCAGCGTAGTTGAATCCGGGGAGCAGTACTTC. It encodes CASSVVESGEQYF.